Described below is a single TCR beta chain sequence and its context. Germline CDR1 SGHNT, CDR2 YYREEE (reference sequence). The ends lost 1 base at V and 6 bases at J; junction bases unmatched: 3. This CDR3 has 15 amino acids. PCR used 60 Vbeta primers and 13 Jbeta primers. Generated by immunoSEQ multiplex PCR, the TCRdb table keeps only in-frame clones and is missing some. The sample consists of 100,000 to 150,000 clones, over 75% of them appearing once. The sample belongs to a study of cytomegalovirus exposure and HLA in healthy donors. The TCR sequence derives from a male donor in good health and CMV-seropositive. The chain recombines TRBV5-4 with TRBJ2-2; TRBD2 matches at 10 bases. Sequencing input: PBMCs. The chain's CDR3 is CASSLFGTSAGELFF. Written as DNA, the CDR3 is TGTGCCAGCAGCTTGTTCGGGACTAGCGCCGGGGAGCTGTTTTTT.